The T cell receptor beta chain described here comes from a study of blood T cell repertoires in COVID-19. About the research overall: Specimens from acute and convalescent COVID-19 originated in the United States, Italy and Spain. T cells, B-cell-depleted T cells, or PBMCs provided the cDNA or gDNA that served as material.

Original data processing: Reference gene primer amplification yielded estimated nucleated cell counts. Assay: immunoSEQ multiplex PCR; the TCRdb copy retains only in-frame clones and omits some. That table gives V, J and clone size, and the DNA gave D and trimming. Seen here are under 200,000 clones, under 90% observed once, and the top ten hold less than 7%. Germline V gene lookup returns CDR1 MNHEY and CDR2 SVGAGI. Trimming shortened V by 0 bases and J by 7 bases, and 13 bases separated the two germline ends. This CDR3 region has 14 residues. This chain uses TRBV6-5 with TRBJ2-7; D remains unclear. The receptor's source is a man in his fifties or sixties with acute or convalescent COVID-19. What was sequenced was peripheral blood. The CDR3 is CASSYSSQAREQYF. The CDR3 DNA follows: TGTGCCAGCAGTTACTCGAGCCAGGCAAGGGAGCAGTACTTC.